This T cell receptor beta chain came from a study of vaccination effects on CD4 cells after COVID-19. Background on the study: In the ViraFEST assay, antigen-specific CD4+ clonotypes were identified by expansion after peptide-pool stimulation. Study-level points and caveats: Among infection- and vaccine-induced clones, marked clonal contraction occurred late after vaccination.

Germline trimming cut 0 bases from V and 6 bases from J; bases unmatched to any gene: 1. CDR3 size: 15 residues. CDR1 and CDR2 from the germline V gene are MGHRA and YSYEKL. On roughly day 9 of culture, CD4+ T cells were separated out. TCRdb's table, derived via immunoSEQ multiplex PCR, lists solely in-frame clones and lacks some. The table records about 66,000 clones, approximately 78% of them present only once. This clone appeared a few times. No antigen is known for it. The receptor comes from a human donor who had a prior SARS-CoV-2 infection. Sequencing used CD4+ T cells from PBMCs cultured without peptide, obtained before COVID-19 vaccination. The chain joins TRBV4-1 to TRBJ1-4; 10 bases are shared with TRBD1. The CDR3 coding sequence is TGCGCCAGCAGCCAAGAAGGGACAGGGGATGAAAAACTGTTTTTT. Translation gives CASSQEGTGDEKLFF.